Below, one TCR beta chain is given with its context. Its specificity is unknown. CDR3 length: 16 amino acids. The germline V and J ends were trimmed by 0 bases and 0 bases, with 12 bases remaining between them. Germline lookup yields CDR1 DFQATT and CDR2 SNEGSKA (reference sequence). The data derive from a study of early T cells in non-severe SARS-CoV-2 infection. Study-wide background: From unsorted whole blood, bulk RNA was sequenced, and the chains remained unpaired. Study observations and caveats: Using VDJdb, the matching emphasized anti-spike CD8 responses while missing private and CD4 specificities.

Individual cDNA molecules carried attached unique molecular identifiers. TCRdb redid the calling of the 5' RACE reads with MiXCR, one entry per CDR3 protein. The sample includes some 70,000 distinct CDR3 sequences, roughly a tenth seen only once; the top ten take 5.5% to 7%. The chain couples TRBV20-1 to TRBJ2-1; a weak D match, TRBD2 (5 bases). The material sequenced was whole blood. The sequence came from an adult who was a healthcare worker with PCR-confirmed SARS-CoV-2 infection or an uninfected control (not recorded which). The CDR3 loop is CSARDLEGSSYNEQFF. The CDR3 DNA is TGCAGTGCTAGAGATCTAGAGGGTAGCTCCTACAATGAGCAGTTCTTC.